This T cell receptor (beta chain) was recovered during a study of glioma-infiltrating T cells. Study-level information: Glioma patients had dexamethasone for six or fewer days before surgery. Blood libraries targeted 4.5- to 10-fold coverage of about a million T cells. General study results and limits: Only very few CDR3 sequences appeared in both tissue and blood.

This clonotype was detected a few times. The antigen is not known. V gave up 6 bases and J gave up 6 bases, with 18 bases separating them. The CDR3 spans 13 residues. Germline CDR1 and CDR2: DFQATT and SNEGSKA (reference sequence). The iRepertoire nested amplicon-rescue multiplex PCR amplified TCR alpha and beta CDR3s from RNA. Input was roughly 100-450 ng of tissue mRNA or PBMC total RNA. TCRdb called the multiplex PCR reads again in MiXCR, with one record for every CDR3 protein. Of 300,000 to 450,000 distinct CDR3 sequences listed, around 38% are singletons. The clonotype originates from a human donor with low-grade glioma or glioblastoma, undergoing nonglioma brain surgery, or in good health (not recorded which). This chain links TRBV20-1 with TRBJ2-7, with D maybe TRBD1 (6 bases). The material sequenced was glioma tissue, nonneoplastic brain tissue, or PBMCs (not recorded which). The CDR3: CSAVDSYYGEQYF. The CDR3 DNA is TGCAGTGCCGTGGACAGTTACTATGGCGAGCAGTACTTC.